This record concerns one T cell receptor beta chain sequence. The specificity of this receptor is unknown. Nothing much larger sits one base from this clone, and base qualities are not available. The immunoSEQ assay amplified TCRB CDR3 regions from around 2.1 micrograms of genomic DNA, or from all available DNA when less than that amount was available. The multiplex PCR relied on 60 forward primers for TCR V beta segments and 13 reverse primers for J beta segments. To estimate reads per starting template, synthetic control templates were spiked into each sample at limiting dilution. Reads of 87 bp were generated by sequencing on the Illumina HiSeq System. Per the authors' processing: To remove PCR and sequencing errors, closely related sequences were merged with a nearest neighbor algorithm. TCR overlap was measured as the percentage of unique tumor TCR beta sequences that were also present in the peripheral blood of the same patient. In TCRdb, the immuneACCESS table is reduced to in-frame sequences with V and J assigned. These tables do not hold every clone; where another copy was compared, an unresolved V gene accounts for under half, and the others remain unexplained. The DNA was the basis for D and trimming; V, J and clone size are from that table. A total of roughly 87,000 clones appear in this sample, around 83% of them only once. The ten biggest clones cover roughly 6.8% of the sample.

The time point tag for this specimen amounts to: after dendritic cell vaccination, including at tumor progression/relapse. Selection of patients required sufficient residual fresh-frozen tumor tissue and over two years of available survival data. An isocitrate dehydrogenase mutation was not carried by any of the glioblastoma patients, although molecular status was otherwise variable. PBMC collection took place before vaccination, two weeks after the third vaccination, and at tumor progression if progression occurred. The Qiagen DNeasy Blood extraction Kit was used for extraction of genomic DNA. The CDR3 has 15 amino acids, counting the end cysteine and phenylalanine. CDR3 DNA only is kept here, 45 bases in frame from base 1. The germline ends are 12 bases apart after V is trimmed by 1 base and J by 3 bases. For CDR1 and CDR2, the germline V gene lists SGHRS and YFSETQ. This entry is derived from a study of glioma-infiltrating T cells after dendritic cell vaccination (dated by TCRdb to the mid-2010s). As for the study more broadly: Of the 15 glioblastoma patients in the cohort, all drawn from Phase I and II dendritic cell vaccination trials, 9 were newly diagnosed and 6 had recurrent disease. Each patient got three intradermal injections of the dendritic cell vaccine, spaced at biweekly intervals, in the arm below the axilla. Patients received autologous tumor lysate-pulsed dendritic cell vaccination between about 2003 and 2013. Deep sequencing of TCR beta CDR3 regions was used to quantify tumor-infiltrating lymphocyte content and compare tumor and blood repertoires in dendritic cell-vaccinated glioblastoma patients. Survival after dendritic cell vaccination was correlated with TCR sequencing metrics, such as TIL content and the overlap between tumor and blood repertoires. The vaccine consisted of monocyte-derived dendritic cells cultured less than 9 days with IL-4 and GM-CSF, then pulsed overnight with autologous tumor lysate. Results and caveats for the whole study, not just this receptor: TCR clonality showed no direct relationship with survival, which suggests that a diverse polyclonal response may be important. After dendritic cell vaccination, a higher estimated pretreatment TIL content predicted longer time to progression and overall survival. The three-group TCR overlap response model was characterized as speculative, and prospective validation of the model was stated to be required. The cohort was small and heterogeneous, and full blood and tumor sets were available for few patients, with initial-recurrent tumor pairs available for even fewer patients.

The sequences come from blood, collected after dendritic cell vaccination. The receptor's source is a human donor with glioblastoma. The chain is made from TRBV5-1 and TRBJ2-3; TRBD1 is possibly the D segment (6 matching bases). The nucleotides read TGCGCCAGCAGCTTGCTAGGGGGTGGAACAGATACGCAGTATTTT. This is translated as CASSLLGGGTDTQYF.